One and the same sample provided the 10 T cell receptor beta chains below, sequenced in a study of blood T cell repertoires in COVID-19. Libraries were prepared by immunoSEQ multiplex PCR; TCRdb keeps only in-frame clonotypes and omits some of them. The sample includes around 36,000 clones, approximately 85% of them seen just once. The sequencing sample was made of peripheral blood. The receptor set was obtained from a man aged 60-69 years with acute or convalescent COVID-19.

The chain has TRBV5-1 and TRBJ2-7, with TRBD1 identical over 9 bases. The CDR3 totals 15 residues. CDR1 SGHRS and CDR2 YFSETQ come from the germline V gene. Trimming cost V 4 bases and J 5 bases; bases outside gene matches: 10. The CDR3 DNA is TGCGCCAGCAGCCAAATTGACAGGGGGGCCCACGAGCAGTACTTC. Residues: CASSQIDRGAHEQYF.

This chain uses TRBV4-2 with TRBJ2-3, with TRBD2 matching 11 bases. The CDR3 has 18 residues. Germline CDR1 LGHNA, CDR2 YNFKEQ. The J segment lost 5 bases and the V segment lost 0 bases, leaving 10 bases of the junction unmatched. CDR3 sequence (DNA): TGTGCCAGCAGCCAAGATTTCGGGTCTAGCGGGGGGCTAGATACGCAGTATTTT. Amino acid sequence: CASSQDFGSSGGLDTQYF.

V is TRBV6-5 and J is TRBJ1-1; 9 bases line up with TRBD1. This CDR3 spans 15 amino acids. Trimming at V came to 6 bases and at J to 6 bases, leaving 11 bases not matched to a gene. CDR1 is MNHEY, CDR2 SVGAGI, per germline. The CDR3 DNA sequence: TGTGCCAGCAGCTCCTCCGGGACAGGGTTTTCTGAAGCTTTCTTT. It encodes CASSSSGTGFSEAFF.

V gene TRBV19 combines with J gene TRBJ2-5, with 7 nucleotides matching TRBD2. CDR3 length: 15 residues. Germline V CDR1 and CDR2: LNHDA, SQIVND (reference sequence). CDR3 protein: CASAEGWGGQETQYF. The CDR3 nucleotides are TGTGCTTCTGCCGAGGGATGGGGGGGCCAAGAGACCCAGTACTTC.

This chain joins TRBV19 and TRBJ1-2; D is unclear. V was clipped by 3 bases and J by 8 bases, with 13 bases between them. Germline V gene data show CDR1 as LNHDA and CDR2 as SQIVND (reference sequence). This CDR3 is built from 13 residues. CDR3 DNA sequence: TGTGCCAGTAGTATCCTAGGTGGCAACGGCTACACCTTC. Translation gives CASSILGGNGYTF.

The chain combines TRBV7-2 with TRBJ2-5, with 9 bases identical to TRBD1. J was trimmed by 5 bases and V by 2 bases; bases with no gene match: 6. This CDR3 is built from 15 residues. The V gene's germline CDR1 is SGHTA and CDR2 FQGNSA. The CDR3 region has the DNA TGTGCCAGCAGCTTAACGGGACAGGGTGGGGAGACCCAGTACTTC. Protein product: CASSLTGQGGETQYF.

This sequence joins TRBV4-1 and TRBJ2-4; the D gene is possibly TRBD2 (6 bases). CDR3 length: 20 amino acids. Germline CDR1 is MGHRA and CDR2 is YSYEKL. Trimming took off 0 bases at V and 0 bases at J, with 21 bases between the two ends. CDR3 protein: CASSQDVGGAALLAKNIQYF. CDR3 nucleotides: TGCGCCAGCAGCCAAGACGTCGGAGGGGCCGCCCTGCTAGCCAAAAACATTCAGTACTTC.

The chain recombines TRBV24-1 with TRBJ2-3; 8 bases align to TRBD2. The CDR3 sequence is 16 residues long. V dropped 8 bases and J dropped 2; count of bases not matched to a gene: 11. Germline CDR1 is KGHDR and CDR2 is SFDVKD. The DNA for the CDR3 is TGTGCCACCACCCTTCCGGGAGGGGAGCACACAGATACGCAGTATTTT. Protein sequence: CATTLPGGEHTDTQYF.

The V and J genes are TRBV6-6 and TRBJ2-5; the D gene is possibly TRBD1 (5 bases). Germline V gene lookup returns CDR1 MNHNY and CDR2 SVGAGI (reference sequence). V gave up 4 bases and J gave up 4 bases, with 13 bases separating them. The CDR3 has 14 amino acids. CDR3 loop: CASSFRQKVETQYF. CDR3 nucleotide sequence: TGTGCCAGCAGTTTCCGACAGAAGGTAGAGACCCAGTACTTC.

The V and J genes are TRBV28 and TRBJ2-5, with 15 bases matching TRBD2. Germline V gene sequence: CDR1 MDHEN, CDR2 SYDVKM. With 10 bases clipped from V and 4 bases from J, the junction kept 10 bases outside the gene matches. CDR3 size: 16 residues. Written as DNA, the CDR3 is TGTGCCACCCGAGGGGAGGGACTAGCGGGAGGAGAGACCCAGTACTTC. Protein product: CATRGEGLAGGETQYF.